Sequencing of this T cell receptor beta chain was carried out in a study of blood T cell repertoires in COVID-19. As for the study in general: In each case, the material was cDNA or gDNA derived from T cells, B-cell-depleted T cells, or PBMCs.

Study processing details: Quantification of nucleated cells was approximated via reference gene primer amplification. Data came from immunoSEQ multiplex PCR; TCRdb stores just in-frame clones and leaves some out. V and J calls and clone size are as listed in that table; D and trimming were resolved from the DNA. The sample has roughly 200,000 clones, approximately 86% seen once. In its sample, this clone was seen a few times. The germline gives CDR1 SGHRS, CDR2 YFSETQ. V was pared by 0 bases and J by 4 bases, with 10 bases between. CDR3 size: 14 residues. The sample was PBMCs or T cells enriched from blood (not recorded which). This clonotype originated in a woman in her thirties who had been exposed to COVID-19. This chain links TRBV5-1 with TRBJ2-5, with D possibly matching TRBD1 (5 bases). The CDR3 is CASSLDGHGETQYF. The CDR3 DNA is TGCGCCAGCAGCTTGGACGGACATGGAGAGACCCAGTACTTC.